This T cell receptor (beta chain) was obtained from a study of human CD8 memory T cell subsets. The study classified TPEX cells as CCR7+ PD-1+ TIGIT+ early memory CD8+ T cells bearing exhausted-like traits. A negative magnetic separation step was used to enrich total CD8+ T cells. Broader study findings: Between stem-like memory and precursor exhausted T cell repertoires, overlap was minimal. Stem-like memory and precursor exhausted T cells were similarly highly diverse; effector memory cells were not.

Generation of TCR beta libraries used UMI-labeled 5' RACE. TCRdb re-called the 5' RACE reads and catalogs CDR3 proteins one per entry, DNA excluded. The sample totals about 8,800 distinct CDR3 sequences. Germline V lookup: CDR1 LNHDA, CDR2 SQIVND (reference sequence). The CDR3 runs 15 residues. With respect to this clonotype: As yet, its antigen is unknown.

This TCR was recovered from a human donor in good health. The sample taken for sequencing was CD8+ T cells from PBMCs. V usage is TRBV19 and J usage is TRBJ2-7; TCRdb gives TRBD1 as the D gene, but with no DNA this cannot be confirmed. The CDR3 region is CASSVIQGADYEQYF.